A selection of T cell receptor beta chains follows, all from one sample in a study of CD8 T cells in Susac syndrome. Via MiXCR, TCRdb re-called the immunoSEQ multiplex PCR reads, giving one row per CDR3 protein. The sample has hundreds of thousands of distinct CDR3 sequences; about 95% are singletons. The material sequenced was CD4+ T cells from PBMCs. The receptors come from a human donor with multiple sclerosis. Each CDR3 is given with its conserved first and last residue. Each record gives: clone size, D gene, V gene, CDR3 length, J gene, CDR3 protein, CDR3 DNA. D genes are given only for firm matches. Clone size, where shown, is once, few, many, or a class for clones that have expanded.

abundance: NA; d_gene: NA; v_gene: TRBV1; len: 15; j_gene: TRBJ2-1; CDR3aa: CTSSRWPDLNNEQFF; CDR3nt: TGCACCAGCAGCCGATGGCCGGACTTGAACAATGAGCAGTTCTTC
abundance: NA; d_gene: NA; v_gene: TRBV15; len: 17; j_gene: TRBJ2-3; CDR3aa: CATSRVRMGLSTDTQYF; CDR3nt: TGTGCCACCAGCAGAGTCAGGATGGGGTTGAGCACAGATACGCAGTATTTT
abundance: once; d_gene: TRBD2; v_gene: TRBV2; len: 16; j_gene: TRBJ2-1; CDR3aa: CASRAGTSGRSNEQFF; CDR3nt: TGTGCCAGCAGAGCCGGGACTAGCGGGAGATCAAATGAGCAGTTCTTC
abundance: NA; d_gene: NA; v_gene: TRBV2; len: 12; j_gene: TRBJ2-1; CDR3aa: CASQPLTNEQFF; CDR3nt: TGTGCCAGCCAGCCCCTCACCAATGAGCAGTTCTTC
abundance: NA; d_gene: NA; v_gene: TRBV10-3; len: 13; j_gene: TRBJ1-2; CDR3aa: CAITQSGQYGYTF; CDR3nt: TGTGCCATCACCCAGTCCGGCCAATATGGCTACACCTTC
abundance: once; d_gene: NA; v_gene: TRBV27; len: 15; j_gene: TRBJ2-2; CDR3aa: CASSLLQGITGELFF; CDR3nt: TGTGCCAGCAGTTTACTCCAGGGTATCACCGGGGAGCTGTTTTTT
abundance: NA; d_gene: NA; v_gene: TRBV15; len: 13; j_gene: TRBJ2-5; CDR3aa: CATQQGPQETQYF; CDR3nt: TGTGCCACCCAACAGGGACCTCAAGAGACCCAGTACTTC
abundance: NA; d_gene: NA; v_gene: TRBV20-1; len: 12; j_gene: TRBJ1-1; CDR3aa: CSAPVVTSGAFF; CDR3nt: TGCAGTGCCCCAGTCGTCACGAGTGGCGCTTTCTTT
abundance: NA; d_gene: NA; v_gene: TRBV4-2; len: 14; j_gene: TRBJ2-1; CDR3aa: CASSHTQGYSEQFF; CDR3nt: TGTGCCAGCAGCCACACACAGGGTTACAGTGAGCAGTTCTTC
abundance: once; d_gene: NA; v_gene: TRBV30; len: 14; j_gene: TRBJ2-1; CDR3aa: CAWKRPGLYNEQFF; CDR3nt: TGTGCCTGGAAGAGGCCAGGTCTCTACAATGAGCAGTTCTTC
abundance: NA; d_gene: NA; v_gene: TRBV20-1; len: 16; j_gene: TRBJ2-7; CDR3aa: CSARDSEGVLTYEQYF; CDR3nt: TGCAGTGCTAGAGATTCAGAGGGGGTCCTAACCTACGAGCAGTACTTC
abundance: NA; d_gene: NA; v_gene: TRBV2; len: 12; j_gene: TRBJ1-2; CDR3aa: CASRFGGGGYTF; CDR3nt: TGTGCCAGTCGGTTCGGAGGAGGAGGCTACACCTTC
abundance: NA; d_gene: NA; v_gene: TRBV20-1; len: 14; j_gene: TRBJ1-1; CDR3aa: CSARDRAASREAFF; CDR3nt: TGCAGTGCTAGAGATCGGGCGGCTTCGAGGGAAGCTTTCTTT
abundance: NA; d_gene: TRBD1; v_gene: TRBV29-1; len: 16; j_gene: TRBJ2-2; CDR3aa: CSVVSGKDRFTGELFF; CDR3nt: TGCAGCGTTGTATCGGGGAAGGACAGGTTCACCGGGGAGCTGTTTTTT
abundance: NA; d_gene: NA; v_gene: TRBV20-1; len: 13; j_gene: TRBJ2-7; CDR3aa: CSARDPNSYEQYF; CDR3nt: TGCAGTGCTAGGGACCCGAACTCCTACGAGCAGTACTTC
abundance: NA; d_gene: NA; v_gene: TRBV15; len: 14; j_gene: TRBJ2-1; CDR3aa: CATSRGGKGNEQFF; CDR3nt: TGTGCCACCAGCAGAGGAGGGAAGGGGAATGAGCAGTTCTTC
abundance: NA; d_gene: TRBD1; v_gene: TRBV5-1; len: 15; j_gene: TRBJ2-7; CDR3aa: CASSPTGTGRNEQYF; CDR3nt: TGCGCCAGCAGCCCGACCGGGACAGGGAGAAACGAGCAGTACTTC
abundance: NA; d_gene: NA; v_gene: TRBV29-1; len: 13; j_gene: TRBJ2-7; CDR3aa: CSVEGQTKSEQYF; CDR3nt: TGCAGCGTTGAAGGACAAACGAAGAGTGAGCAGTACTTC
abundance: NA; d_gene: TRBD2; v_gene: TRBV29-1; len: 13; j_gene: TRBJ2-5; CDR3aa: CSVLLAGTETQYF; CDR3nt: TGCAGCGTCCTACTAGCGGGAACAGAGACCCAGTACTTC
abundance: NA; d_gene: NA; v_gene: TRBV21-1; len: 15; j_gene: TRBJ2-4; CDR3aa: CASSLYRAAKNIQYF; CDR3nt: TGTGCCAGCAGCCTTTACAGGGCGGCCAAAAACATTCAGTACTTC
abundance: NA; d_gene: TRBD1; v_gene: TRBV6-5; len: 14; j_gene: TRBJ1-5; CDR3aa: CASSPGGSGQPQHF; CDR3nt: TGTGCCAGCAGTCCAGGGGGATCGGGTCAGCCCCAGCATTTT
abundance: NA; d_gene: NA; v_gene: TRBV28; len: 11; j_gene: TRBJ2-7; CDR3aa: CASSLYGEQYF; CDR3nt: TGTGCCAGCAGTTTATACGGCGAGCAGTACTTC
abundance: NA; d_gene: NA; v_gene: TRBV2; len: 12; j_gene: TRBJ2-3; CDR3aa: CASRLDGDTQYF; CDR3nt: TGTGCCAGCAGATTAGATGGAGATACGCAGTATTTT
abundance: NA; d_gene: NA; v_gene: TRBV30; len: 11; j_gene: TRBJ1-1; CDR3aa: CAWSRGTEAFF; CDR3nt: TGTGCCTGGAGCCGTGGGACTGAAGCTTTCTTT
abundance: once; d_gene: NA; v_gene: TRBV12-5; len: 11; j_gene: TRBJ2-5; CDR3aa: CASGFQETQYF; CDR3nt: TGTGCTAGTGGTTTCCAAGAGACCCAGTACTTC
abundance: NA; d_gene: NA; v_gene: TRBV27; len: 15; j_gene: TRBJ1-1; CDR3aa: CASLPSGILNTEAFF; CDR3nt: TGTGCCAGCCTCCCAAGCGGGATCTTGAACACTGAAGCTTTCTTT
abundance: NA; d_gene: NA; v_gene: TRBV20-1; len: 13; j_gene: TRBJ2-3; CDR3aa: CSADGGTGDTQYF; CDR3nt: TGCAGTGCCGACGGGGGTACGGGCGATACGCAGTATTTT
abundance: NA; d_gene: TRBD2; v_gene: TRBV27; len: 16; j_gene: TRBJ2-7; CDR3aa: CASSPFSGMGSYEQYF; CDR3nt: TGTGCCAGCAGTCCCTTTAGCGGGATGGGCTCCTACGAGCAGTACTTC
abundance: NA; d_gene: NA; v_gene: TRBV6-1; len: 18; j_gene: TRBJ1-2; CDR3aa: CASSEIGQGFLSGYGYTF; CDR3nt: TGTGCCAGCAGTGAAATCGGGCAGGGGTTTTTATCGGGGTATGGCTACACCTTC
abundance: NA; d_gene: NA; v_gene: TRBV28; len: 14; j_gene: TRBJ2-5; CDR3aa: CASSLPGTGETQYF; CDR3nt: TGTGCCAGCAGTTTACCGGGGACGGGGGAGACCCAGTACTTC
abundance: NA; d_gene: NA; v_gene: TRBV7-9; len: 15; j_gene: TRBJ2-1; CDR3aa: CASSLGSGPYNEQFF; CDR3nt: TGTGCCAGCAGCTTAGGAAGCGGGCCCTACAATGAGCAGTTCTTC
abundance: NA; d_gene: NA; v_gene: TRBV3-1; len: 14; j_gene: TRBJ1-1; CDR3aa: CASSQETVNTEAFF; CDR3nt: TGTGCCAGCAGCCAGGAGACGGTGAACACTGAAGCTTTCTTT
abundance: NA; d_gene: NA; v_gene: TRBV27; len: 14; j_gene: TRBJ2-7; CDR3aa: CASSPSAQTYEQYF; CDR3nt: TGTGCCAGCAGCCCCAGTGCACAGACCTACGAGCAGTACTTC
abundance: NA; d_gene: NA; v_gene: TRBV18; len: 15; j_gene: TRBJ1-2; CDR3aa: CASSPVSRSSYGYTF; CDR3nt: TGTGCCAGCTCACCAGTGTCCAGGAGCAGCTATGGCTACACCTTC
abundance: NA; d_gene: TRBD1; v_gene: TRBV7-9; len: 15; j_gene: TRBJ1-2; CDR3aa: CASSFTGTGHGGYTF; CDR3nt: TGTGCCAGCAGCTTTACCGGGACAGGGCACGGGGGCTACACCTTC